The 13 T cell receptor beta chains below all came from one sample that was sequenced in a study of blood T cell repertoires in COVID-19. Profiled with immunoSEQ multiplex PCR; TCRdb holds only in-frame clones, not every one. The table has about 190,000 clones, 65% to 85% seen once. The source material was PBMCs or T cells enriched from blood (not recorded which). The receptors originated from a woman in her thirties who had recovered from COVID-19.

This chain joins TRBV14 and TRBJ2-1; 8 bases are a match to TRBD2. Trimming removed 4 bases from V and 6 bases from J; junction bases left unmatched: 8. Germline assignment: CDR1 SGHDN and CDR2 FVKESK. The CDR3 has 15 amino acids. The CDR3 sequence is CASSPLSGGINEQFF. The CDR3, as DNA: TGTGCCAGCAGCCCCCTCAGCGGGGGTATCAATGAGCAGTTCTTC.

The gene calls are TRBV5-4 and TRBJ1-2, with 9 bases aligning to TRBD1. V was pared by 1 base and J by 8 bases, with 12 bases of the junction left unmatched. The germline CDR1 and CDR2 sequences are SGHNT and YYREEE (reference sequence). The CDR3 consists of 16 residues. CDR3 sequence: CASSLTGTGMYGGYTF. The DNA for the CDR3 is TGTGCCAGCAGCTTGACCGGGACAGGGATGTATGGCGGCTACACCTTC.

V is TRBV2 and J is TRBJ1-6; TRBD1 matches 7 bases. This CDR3 has 15 amino acids. Trimming removed 1 base from V and 7 bases from J; junction bases left unmatched: 4. Germline CDR1 and CDR2: SNHLY and FYNNEI. Here the CDR3 reads CASSEGVRGNSPLHF. The CDR3 region has the DNA TGTGCCAGCAGTGAAGGTGTCAGGGGGAATTCACCCCTCCACTTT.

The rearrangement joins TRBV28 to TRBJ2-5; D perhaps matches TRBD2 (5 bases). The germline V gene encodes CDR1 MDHEN and CDR2 SYDVKM. This CDR3 comprises 16 residues. V was cut by 6 bases and J by 2 bases, with 19 bases left in between. This chain's CDR3 is CASRPPASRSQETQYF. The CDR3 DNA reads as TGTGCCAGCAGGCCTCCCGCTAGCAGGTCTCAAGAGACCCAGTACTTC.

This clone was observed once. The chain combines TRBV7-8 with TRBJ1-2, with D uncertain. Trimming took 2 bases from V and 6 from J, leaving 7 bases between them. Germline CDR1 is SGHVS and CDR2 is FQNEAQ. CDR3 size: 12 residues. The CDR3 loop reads CASSLTGNGYTF. DNA of the CDR3: TGTGCCAGCAGCTTAACGGGGAATGGCTACACCTTC.

The chain has TRBV7-3 and TRBJ1-6, with a weak D call TRBD1 (6 bases). Trimming removed 2 bases from V and 8 bases from J, with 13 bases in between. This CDR3 is 15 amino acids long. Germline V gene lookup returns CDR1 SGHTA and CDR2 FQGTGA. The CDR3 DNA reads TGTGCCAGCAGCTTATTAGGGGGTAGCGATTCACCCCTCCACTTT. This codes for CASSLLGGSDSPLHF. The full variable domain, completed using reference TRBV7-3 and TRBJ1-6, is GAGVSQTPSNKVTEKGKYVELRCDPISGHTALYWYRQSLGQGPEFLIYFQGTGAADDSGLPNDRFFAVRPEGSVSTLKIQRTERGDSAVYLCASSLLGGSDSPLHFGNGTRLTVT.

J is TRBJ2-1 and V is TRBV9; 15 bases match TRBD2. V lost 0 bases and J lost 0; bases outside the gene matches: 10. CDR1 and CDR2 from the germline V gene are SGDLS and YYNGEE. The CDR3 loop spans 21 amino acids. The CDR3 nucleotides are TGTGCCAGCAGCGTAGGCACCGGGACTAGCGGGAGGTGGAGCTCCTACAATGAGCAGTTCTTC. Protein: CASSVGTGTSGRWSSYNEQFF.

This clone was observed once. J is TRBJ2-7 and V is TRBV9, with TRBD2 matching 10 bases. Germline assignment: CDR1 SGDLS and CDR2 YYNGEE. There are 14 residues in the CDR3. V lost 0 bases and J lost 6; bases outside the gene matches: 3. The CDR3 sequence: CASSVALAGSEQYF. Written as DNA, the CDR3 is TGTGCCAGCAGCGTAGCACTAGCGGGAAGCGAGCAGTACTTC.

This chain's CDR3 is CASSFTGGDNSPLHF. DNA of the CDR3: TGTGCCAGCAGTTTTACAGGGGGCGATAATTCACCCCTCCACTTT. V and J are TRBV27 and TRBJ1-6; 9 nucleotides align to TRBD1. Germline lookup yields CDR1 MNHEY and CDR2 SMNVEV (reference sequence). V shed 3 bases, J shed 5 bases, and the junction held 2 bases outside the gene matches. The CDR3 loop spans 15 amino acids.

The chain couples TRBV28 to TRBJ2-6; no reliable D call. Trimming stripped 5 bases from V and 2 bases from J, with 10 bases between. The CDR3 spans 15 residues. Looked up from germline, CDR1 is MDHEN and CDR2 is SYDVKM. The CDR3, as DNA: TGTGCCAGCAGTAACAGATTCGCTGGGGCCAACGTCCTGACTTTC. Amino acid sequence: CASSNRFAGANVLTF. The full variable domain, with the rest looked up from reference TRBV28 and TRBJ2-6, is DVKVTQSSRYLVKRTGEKVFLECVQDMDHENMFWYRQDPGLGLRLIYFSYDVKMKEKGDIPEGYSVSREKKERFSLILESASTNQTSMYLCASSNRFAGANVLTFGAGSRLTVL.

The chain combines TRBV2 with TRBJ2-5; 14 bases agree with TRBD2. The length of the CDR3 is 16 residues. The V gene end was trimmed by 7 bases and the J gene end by 4 bases; junction bases not matched to a gene: 8. Germline-derived CDR1 and CDR2 are SNHLY and FYNNEI. CDR3 bases: TGTGCCAGCAACCCCGGACTAGCGGGGGGTCGAGAGACCCAGTACTTC. Its translation is CASNPGLAGGRETQYF.

The chain joins TRBV3-1 (or the pseudogene TRBV3-2) to TRBJ2-2, with 7 bases identical to TRBD2. The ends lost 1 base at V and 6 bases at J; junction bases unmatched: 2. This CDR3 has 14 amino acids. CDR1 is LGHDT and CDR2 is YNNKEL in the germline V gene (reference sequence). The CDR3 spells CASSQVAGAGELFF. In DNA form, the CDR3 reads TGTGCCAGCAGCCAAGTTGCGGGAGCCGGGGAGCTGTTTTTT.

The genes are TRBV2 and TRBJ1-4; no clear D gene. The CDR3 contains 13 residues. Germline CDR1 and CDR2: SNHLY and FYNNEI. Trimming cost V 8 bases and J 3 bases, with 10 bases left between them. CDR3 residues: CASGLEANEKLFF. CDR3 DNA sequence: TGTGCCAGCGGCCTTGAAGCTAATGAAAAACTGTTTTTT. The whole variable domain, filled in from reference TRBV2 and TRBJ1-4, reads EPEVTQTPSHQVTQMGQEVILRCVPISNHLYFYWYRQILGQKVEFLVSFYNNEISEKSEIFDDQFSVERPDGSNFTLKIRSTKLEDSAMYFCASGLEANEKLFFGSGTQLSVL.